This T cell receptor beta chain was obtained from a study of identical twins. Study-level points and caveats: Modelling approaches yielded underestimates of out-of-frame TCR alpha sharing between monozygotic twins. In cord blood, abundant beta clonotypes had fewer insertions; memory showed no trend.

V shed 0 bases and J shed 5 bases, with 15 bases lying between them. This CDR3 is 16 amino acids long. Germline CDR1 and CDR2: SGDLS and YYNGEE. With template switching, a universal primer site was added, and the cDNA carried unique molecular identifiers. TCRdb re-derived calls from the 5' RACE reads in MiXCR, one entry per CDR3 protein. The sample lists 300,000 or so distinct CDR3 sequences, roughly 9.7% occurring once. About this clonotype itself: What it binds is unknown.

The sample also formed part of further work on yellow fever vaccine responses in identical twins. That work adds: Vaccine T cell responses of twins reportedly seemed partly convergent and partly personalized.

Sequencing input: CD8+ T cells sorted from blood. This clonotype was sampled from a woman aged 18-30 years in good health. J is TRBJ2-1 and V is TRBV9; D is uncertain. The CDR3 region is CASSVVGSPRDNEQFF. The CDR3 DNA follows: TGTGCCAGCAGCGTAGTGGGGTCCCCTCGGGACAATGAGCAGTTCTTC.